These 16 T cell receptor beta chains originate from one sample sequenced in a study of T-cell reconstitution after alpha-beta-depleted transplantation in children. Construction of the TCRbeta library involved unique molecular identifiers. From the PCR reads, TCRdb called clonotypes with MiXCR, one entry per CDR3 protein. The data hold roughly 200,000 distinct CDR3 sequences, with around 10% observed a single time. The sample in question was PBMCs from the stem cell graft donor, obtained from the stem cell graft. Every receptor here comes from a human donor who donated a stem cell graft to a child with acute lymphoblastic leukemia.

J is TRBJ2-5 and V is TRBV10-3; maybe TRBD1 (5 bases). This CDR3 region has 14 residues. The V end lost 7 bases, the J end lost 5 bases, and 17 bases lay between the germline ends. The V gene's germline CDR1 is ENHRY and CDR2 SYGVKD. The CDR3 protein is CAITSAQGKETQYF. DNA of the CDR3: TGTGCCATCACCTCAGCTCAGGGAAAGGAGACCCAGTACTTC.

The chain is built from TRBV29-1 and TRBJ2-2, with D possibly TRBD1 on 5 matching bases. There are 14 residues in the CDR3. CDR1 is SQVTM, CDR2 ANQGSEA, per germline. V dropped 4 bases and J dropped 2 bases, with 11 bases sitting between them. CDR3 sequence (DNA): TGCAGCGTTGTTTTAGGGGCTAACACCGGGGAGCTGTTTTTT. It encodes CSVVLGANTGELFF.

Many counts were recorded for this clonotype. The gene calls are TRBV5-1 and TRBJ2-5; no reliable D call. This CDR3 has 11 residues. V was cut by 2 bases and J by 4 bases, with 3 bases left in between. Germline CDR1 reads SGHRS; CDR2 reads YFSETQ. The CDR3 spells CASSFSETQYF. DNA for the CDR3: TGCGCCAGCAGCTTCTCAGAGACCCAGTACTTC. The full variable domain, in which reference TRBV5-1 and TRBJ2-5 provide the parts outside the CDR3, is KAGVTQTPRYLIKTRGQQVTLSCSPISGHRSVSWYQQTPGQGLQFLFEYFSETQRNKGNFPGRFSGRQFSNSRSEMNVSTLELGDSALYLCASSFSETQYFGPGTRLLVL.

This clonotype turned up a few times. The chain uses TRBV3-1 and TRBJ2-2; D remains unclear. CDR3 length: 13 residues. Trimming pared 6 bases from V and 7 bases from J, leaving 12 bases between. CDR1 is LGHDT and CDR2 is YNNKEL in the germline V gene (reference sequence). CDR3 loop: CASSRRLSGELFF. The CDR3 nucleotides read TGTGCCAGCAGTCGCAGACTGAGCGGGGAGCTGTTTTTT.

CDR3 sequence: CASSYSVLRTNQPQHF. CDR3 nucleotides: TGTGCCAGCAGTTACTCGGTCCTGCGAACCAATCAGCCCCAGCATTTT. The genes are TRBV6-2 or TRBV6-3 and TRBJ1-5; D uncertain. From germline, CDR1 is MNHEY and CDR2 SVGEGT. Trimming cost V 0 bases and J 3 bases, with 12 bases left between them. This CDR3 has 16 residues.

Here the CDR3 reads CASSSPTSYPGNTIYF. The CDR3 nucleotides read TGTGCCAGCAGTTCCCCGACATCTTACCCTGGAAACACCATATATTTT. This chain links TRBV12-3 or TRBV12-4 with TRBJ1-3; D is unresolved. This CDR3 has 16 residues. V was cut by 4 bases and J by 2 bases, with 15 bases left in between.

This clonotype was observed at least ten times. This chain uses TRBV11-1 with TRBJ2-1; D might be TRBD1 (6 bases). CDR3 length: 18 amino acids. Between the trimmed V and J ends, which lost 7 bases and 1 base, there was a span of 23 bases. Germline CDR1 reads SGHAT; CDR2 reads FQDESV (reference sequence). DNA for the CDR3: TGTGCCAGCACCCCCCCGGGAACAGGGATTCTATCCTACAATGAGCAGTTCTTC. Translation gives CASTPPGTGILSYNEQFF.

The V and J genes are TRBV6-5 and TRBJ2-2; 9 bases align to TRBD2. The germline gives CDR1 MNHEY, CDR2 SVGAGI. J was trimmed by 1 base and V by 7 bases; bases with no gene match: 10. This CDR3 has 17 amino acids. The CDR3 is CASIKRELAGNTGELFF. The CDR3 DNA follows: TGTGCCAGCATTAAACGGGAACTAGCGGGGAACACCGGGGAGCTGTTTTTT.

This clonotype was seen repeatedly, ten times or more. This rearrangement joins TRBV24-1 to TRBJ2-7, with D perhaps being TRBD1 or TRBD2 (5 bases each). V lost 9 bases and J lost 4, with 9 bases in between. Germline V gene sequence: CDR1 KGHDR, CDR2 SFDVKD. This CDR3 comprises 11 residues. The CDR3 region is CATGTIYEQYF. CDR3 nucleotide sequence: TGTGCCACCGGGACCATTTACGAGCAGTACTTC.

This chain joins TRBV5-6 and TRBJ1-2, with 7 bases fitting TRBD1. The CDR3 runs to 14 residues. Germline loops: CDR1 SGHDT, CDR2 YYEEEE. Trimming at V came to 2 bases and at J to 8 bases, leaving 9 bases not matched to a gene. In DNA form, the CDR3 reads TGTGCCAGCAGCTTTAACCAGGGGGAGAGCGGCTACACCTTC. This codes for CASSFNQGESGYTF.

This clonotype came up many times. This chain links TRBV20-1 with TRBJ1-2, with D possibly TRBD1 on 5 matching bases. This CDR3 spans 13 amino acids. The V gene lost 3 bases and the J gene lost 7 bases, with 15 bases spanning the gap. Germline values: CDR1 DFQATT, CDR2 SNEGSKA (reference sequence). The CDR3 reads CSASPSGGGGYTF. For the CDR3, the DNA is TGCAGTGCTAGTCCCTCGGGGGGTGGTGGCTACACCTTC.

The chain uses TRBV2 and TRBJ1-1; D possibly corresponds to TRBD1 (6 bases). V was cut by 5 bases and J by 1 base, with 17 bases left in between. Germline CDR1 is SNHLY and CDR2 is FYNNEI. The CDR3 consists of 16 residues. This CDR3 reads CASSREGGRANTEAFF. CDR3 nucleotide sequence: TGTGCCAGCAGTAGGGAGGGGGGGCGAGCGAACACTGAAGCTTTCTTT.

The V call is TRBV10-3, the J call TRBJ2-7; TRBD2 agrees at 12 bases. The J segment lost 1 base and the V segment lost 3 bases, leaving 7 bases of the junction unmatched. The V gene's germline CDR1 is ENHRY and CDR2 SYGVKD. This CDR3 comprises 17 residues. CDR3 residues: CAISDQPGTSGSYEQYF. Here the CDR3 DNA reads TGTGCCATCAGTGATCAACCCGGGACTAGCGGGTCCTACGAGCAGTACTTC.

This rearrangement joins TRBV11-2 to TRBJ2-1; 8 bases map to TRBD2. The germline V gene encodes CDR1 SGHAT and CDR2 FQNNGV. Unmatched junction bases numbered 10, after V lost 5 bases and J lost 7 bases. The CDR3 contains 15 residues. In DNA form, the CDR3 reads TGTGCCAGCAGCCCAGGCGGGGGGCCGGGTAATGAGCAGTTCTTC. Protein product: CASSPGGGPGNEQFF.

There are a few counts of this clonotype. This rearrangement joins TRBV27 to TRBJ1-4; D gene ambiguous. This CDR3 is built from 14 residues. CDR1 and CDR2 (germline): MNHEY, SMNVEV (reference sequence). Trimming left V 5 bases short and J 0 bases short, with 7 bases between. The CDR3 sequence: CASSMIATNEKLFF. CDR3 coding DNA: TGTGCCAGCAGTATGATAGCAACTAATGAAAAACTGTTTTTT.

This clonotype has a handful of counts. The V and J genes are TRBV11-2 and TRBJ2-5, with no clear D. Germline assignment: CDR1 SGHAT and CDR2 FQNNGV. The CDR3 contains 15 residues. Trimming removed 4 bases at V and 0 bases at J, with 12 bases between. DNA of the CDR3: TGTGCCAGCAGCTCGTCGGCTGGACACCAAGAGACCCAGTACTTC. Residues: CASSSSAGHQETQYF.